This TCR beta chain appears in the sequencing data of a study of T cell repertoires in cytomegalovirus infection. Study observations and caveats: The cumulative frequency of public TCR beta families identified carriers of CMV plus the relevant HLA.

From the reads, TCRdb called clonotypes with MiXCR, one entry per CDR3 protein. Of about 600,000 distinct CDR3 sequences in the sample, approximately 24% were seen once. Regarding this clonotype: Its antigen is not known.

This CDR3 contains 16 residues. The germline V and J ends were trimmed by 6 bases and 1 base, with 19 bases remaining between them. The germline gives CDR1 MNHEY, CDR2 SVGEGT. The sequence derives from a human donor in good health (CMV status not recorded). Some clones in this sample may be carry-over from other donors' samples. The chain carries TRBV6-2 or TRBV6-3 and TRBJ2-7; D call uncertain. The specimen sequenced was CD8+ T cells from PBMCs. Here the CDR3 DNA reads TGTGCCAGCAGCTATAATTTGGAGATTCTTTCCTACGAGCAGTACGTC. Its translation: CASSYNLEILSYEQYV.